This TCR beta chain is from a study of shared clonotypes between healthy human individuals (dated by TCRdb to the early 2020s). For the wider study: The cohort included three men and a couple of women between 18 and 49 years of age. For each donor, CD4 naive and CD4 memory were each given three plates, CD8 naive was given two plates, and CD8 memory was given one plate. Blood TCR repertoires of five healthy adults were deeply sequenced to estimate repertoire size and the extent of clonotype sharing between individuals. To increase sequencing depth and limit assay-specific biases, different laboratories used diverse techniques to prepare libraries and sequence TCR repertoires. Leukapheresis yielded between about 0.8 and 8.9 billion PBMCs per donor. What the authors observed across the whole study: The genetic and exposure-history diversity represented was limited by the small number of donors. Even with the large sequencing depth, rarefaction of the sorted-subset datasets indicated that sequencing was incomplete. Based on pairwise subsampling, the degree of clonotype sharing among donors was expected to be affected by sequencing depth. Larger estimated clonotype richness was generally found for naive subsets than for memory subsets. Clonotypes shared by all four sorted-subset donors showed higher generation probabilities than non-shared clonotypes. Sampling was restricted to blood, and TCR repertoires in tissue are likely to differ from TCR repertoires in blood. Across four donors, 4.5% to 6.5% of naive CD4, approximately 3.6% of naive CD8, 2.3% of memory CD4, and over 0.35% of memory CD8 clonotypes were shared.

TCR CDR3 regions were amplified from genomic DNA by multiplex PCR using the deep immunoSEQ assay. Extracted genomic DNA from each cell subset was spread evenly across all wells of several immunoSEQ 96-well plates, with each plate serving as a replicate. For sorted subsets, approximately 210 ng genomic DNA, equal to 25,000 to 35,000 T cell genomes, was loaded into each replicate PCR. The purified libraries were quantified using a Qubit 3.0 fluorometer, sized with a Bioanalyzer 2100, and then quantified again using the KAPA Library Quantification kit. Every immunoSEQ 96-well plate was sequenced on a dedicated single-read 150-cycle Illumina NextSeq 550 flow cell. For the original study's pipeline: Because the immunoSEQ output held only junctional sequences and lacked quality scores, the filtering could not match the filtering applied to full-length reads. To assign V/J genes and CDR3, sequences were annotated against IMGT germline references using PyIR, a Python wrapper for IgBLAST v1.9. Reads with weak V/J assignments (E-value above 1e-6), missing CDR3, stop codons, out-of-frame junctions, or ambiguous translated residues were removed. V3J clonotypes were defined by identical inferred V gene, J gene, and CDR3 amino acid sequence. Percentage overlap between repertoires was computed as shared unique clonotypes divided by the size of the smaller repertoire. Richness of each repertoire was evaluated using RTK rarefaction, the Chao1 estimator, and Recon v2.1 estimates of unobserved clonotypes. Generation probabilities were computed with OLGA for all TCRbeta clonotypes obtained by the gDNA method from several donors. This is the immuneACCESS table as TCRdb keeps it, with only in-frame sequences that have V and J called. A part of the clones is gone; compared with another copy, unresolved V genes explain less than half, and the rest is unexplained. The DNA was the basis for D and trimming; V, J and clone size are from that table. The sample includes about 2 million clones, with 85% to 95% observed a single time. The ten top clones hold approximately 0.13% of the sample.

Healthy HIV-negative adults with no recently reported acute infections or vaccinations were included as donors. Every donor was a Caucasian adult living in Nashville, Tennessee, USA. CD4+ T cells were enriched by magnetic negative selection; naive cells were then positively selected on CD45RA, and the negative fraction formed the memory subset. Blood was collected by leukapheresis, and PBMCs were isolated by Ficoll-Histopaque density gradient centrifugation and then cryopreserved in liquid nitrogen vapor phase. Purity and quantity of every magnetically sorted T cell population were checked by analytical flow cytometry. Each sorted fraction had its genomic DNA isolated and then quantified by UV absorbance on a Nanodrop 2000c. Trimming costs V 6 bases and J 3 bases, and their ends lie 11 bases apart. Inclusive of the bounding cysteine and phenylalanine, the CDR3 is 13 residues long. The only DNA kept is the CDR3, 39 bases in frame from the first base. CDR1 and CDR2 are drawn from the germline V gene (reference sequence): WNHNN, SYGVQD.

Concerning this clone itself: Its antigen is currently not known. Base-call qualities are not available, and no considerably larger clone is one nucleotide away.

This sequence originates from a man between 18 and 29 years old in good health. The sequencing input was naive CD4+ T cells sorted from blood. The sample's cell subset or site label, in plain terms: CD45RA+ positively selected. The rearrangement joined TRBV10-1 to TRBJ1-1; the D gene assignment is ambiguous. The DNA is as follows: TGCGCCAGCAGCTCGGGGATTTACACTGAAGCTTTCTTT. This gives the protein CASSSGIYTEAFF.